This entry lists 30 T cell receptor beta chains sequenced from one sample in a study of human thymus T cells. Produced via immunoSEQ multiplex PCR; TCRdb's table is partial and in-frame only. The repertoire consists of tens of thousands of clones, with around 94% occurring once and the leading ten covering under 7%. Material for sequencing was blood. The receptors stem from a boy in the first two years of life with a congenital heart defect but otherwise immunologically healthy.

CDR3 coding DNA: TGCGCCAGCAGCCAAGAAGCGCGGACAGGGGCCTATGGCTACACCTTC. Translated: CASSQEARTGAYGYTF. The chain combines TRBV4-1 with TRBJ1-2; 9 bases line up with TRBD1. The CDR3 is made up of 16 amino acids. CDR1 and CDR2 (germline): MGHRA, YSYEKL. The V gene end was trimmed by 0 bases and the J gene end by 4 bases; junction bases not matched to a gene: 6.

V and J are TRBV19 and TRBJ2-7; D is possibly TRBD1 (7 bases). The CDR3 has 13 residues. V lost 5 bases, J lost 6 bases, and 14 bases lay in between. Germline assignment: CDR1 LNHDA and CDR2 SQIVND (reference sequence). The CDR3 DNA is TGTGCCAGTAGTTTCCACAGGGGAGGCGAGCAGTACTTC. Protein sequence: CASSFHRGGEQYF.

V and J are TRBV30 and TRBJ2-1; 9 bases line up with TRBD1. The CDR3 runs 15 residues. V lost 1 base to trimming and J lost 2 bases; unmatched junction nucleotides: 3. The germline CDR1 and CDR2 sequences are GTSNPN and SVGIG (reference sequence). The CDR3: CAWSAGTGPYNEQFF. The CDR3 DNA sequence: TGTGCCTGGAGTGCCGGGACAGGGCCCTACAATGAGCAGTTCTTC.

The chain joins TRBV21-1 to TRBJ2-2. TRBV21-1 is a pseudogene. The CDR3 has 18 amino acids. CDR3 DNA: TGTGCCAGTCCTCCCTCCACCACGGGACGGAAGAACACCGGGGAGCTGTTTTTT. Amino acids: CASPPSTTGRKNTGELFF.

The V call is TRBV5-1, the J call TRBJ2-3; D is unresolved. Trimming took off 1 base at V and 6 bases at J, with 6 bases between the two ends. Germline CDR1 reads SGHRS; CDR2 reads YFSETQ. The CDR3 length is 12 residues. The CDR3 bases are TGCGCCAGCAGCTTGATCGCTGATACGCAGTATTTT. Translating gives CASSLIADTQYF.

The rearrangement joins TRBV5-6 to TRBJ2-7; TRBD1 is a possible D gene (6 bases). Germline V lookup: CDR1 SGHDT, CDR2 YYEEEE. The germline V and J ends were trimmed by 1 base and 1 base, with 6 bases remaining between them. This CDR3 is built from 13 residues. CDR3 amino acids: CASSLTGSYEQYF. The CDR3 DNA sequence: TGTGCCAGCAGCTTGACAGGGTCCTACGAGCAGTACTTC.

The chain has TRBV4-3 and TRBJ2-7; TRBD1 matches 10 bases. Per germline, CDR1 LGHNA and CDR2 YSLEER. The length of the CDR3 is 14 residues. Unmatched junction bases numbered 1, after V lost 1 base and J lost 4 bases. The CDR3 region has the DNA TGCGCCAGCAGCCAAGGACAGGGGGCGTACGAGCAGTACTTC. It yields the protein CASSQGQGAYEQYF.

The chain links TRBV4-2 to TRBJ1-1; D is unclear. Trimming pared 1 base from V and 0 bases from J, leaving 12 bases between. From germline, CDR1 is LGHNA and CDR2 YNFKEQ. This CDR3 comprises 16 residues. The CDR3 sequence: CASSQAHETLNTEAFF. In DNA form, the CDR3 reads TGTGCCAGCAGCCAAGCCCATGAGACATTGAACACTGAAGCTTTCTTT.

The rearrangement uses TRBV7-2 and TRBJ2-3; 12 bases fit TRBD2. Germline CDR1 reads SGHTA; CDR2 reads FQGNSA. This CDR3 is built from 16 residues. V gave up 4 bases and J gave up 2 bases; unmatched junction bases: 4. CDR3 DNA: TGTGCCAGCAGCTCTTCTAGCGGGGGGGCCACAGATACGCAGTATTTT. Its protein product is CASSSSSGGATDTQYF.

J is TRBJ2-1 and V is TRBV7-2, with 8 bases lining up with TRBD2. With V trimmed by 4 bases and J by 4 bases, 9 bases remained unmatched. The CDR3 runs to 16 residues. Germline values: CDR1 SGHTA, CDR2 FQGNSA. The CDR3 here is CASSSARGGRYNEQFF. In DNA form, the CDR3 reads TGTGCCAGCAGCTCCGCTCGAGGCGGGAGGTACAATGAGCAGTTCTTC.

The chain is built from TRBV29-1 and TRBJ1-1; TRBD1 matches 9 bases. CDR3 length: 13 amino acids. Germline CDR1 reads SQVTM; CDR2 reads ANQGSEA. V dropped 5 bases and J dropped 1; count of bases not matched to a gene: 2. Written as DNA, the CDR3 is TGCAGCGTTCTGGGACAGGGGAACACTGAAGCTTTCTTT. Translated: CSVLGQGNTEAFF.

The chain employs TRBV18 and TRBJ2-7; D gene uncertain. Deletions cut 3 bases from V and 3 bases from J, with 6 bases between. This CDR3 comprises 12 residues. Looked up from germline, CDR1 is KGHSH and CDR2 is LQKENI. CDR3 DNA: TGTGCCAGCTCACCGTCGCTCTACGAGCAGTACTTC. Protein: CASSPSLYEQYF.

This chain joins TRBV19 and TRBJ1-5, with D tentatively TRBD1 (5 bases). Germline V gene data show CDR1 as LNHDA and CDR2 as SQIVND (reference sequence). The CDR3 loop spans 17 amino acids. Between the trimmed V and J ends, which lost 4 bases and 4 bases, there was a span of 20 bases. The CDR3 protein is CASSTQERGVVNQPQHF. The CDR3 DNA reads TGTGCCAGTAGTACACAGGAGAGAGGGGTGGTGAATCAGCCCCAGCATTTT.

This clone is a singleton in its sample. J is TRBJ2-1 and V is TRBV10-3; 9 bases are shared with TRBD2. The ends lost 6 bases at V and 8 bases at J; junction bases unmatched: 8. CDR3 size: 14 residues. CDR1 and CDR2 (germline): ENHRY, SYGVKD. CDR3 protein: CAIRPGTSSDEQFF. CDR3 nucleotide sequence: TGTGCCATCAGGCCCGGGACTAGCAGCGATGAGCAGTTCTTC.

The gene calls are TRBV6-1 and TRBJ2-7; 9 bases align to TRBD1. CDR3 length: 15 amino acids. CDR1 is MNHNS and CDR2 is SASEGT in the germline V gene. V trimming: 4 bases; J trimming: 1 base; junction bases outside the gene matches: 5. For the CDR3, the DNA is TGTGCCAGCAGTGCCCCCGGGACAGGGTCCTACGAGCAGTACTTC. Protein product: CASSAPGTGSYEQYF.

In regard to this clone: The DNA is left out, because the CDR3 cannot be placed on it with certainty; the CDR3 is given as TCRdb lists it. V usage is TRBV4-3 and J usage is TRBJ2-7; the DNA was not compared with TRBD1, the D call given in the table. Including both end residues, the CDR3 is 14 amino acids long. Germline loops: CDR1 LGHNA, CDR2 YSLEER. This CDR3 reads CASSHSVGQGAEYF.

The V gene is TRBV18, the J gene TRBJ2-1; TRBD2 aligns across 12 bases. V gave up 0 bases and J gave up 8 bases; unmatched junction bases: 5. The CDR3 spans 16 residues. Germline-derived CDR1 and CDR2 are KGHSH and LQKENI. This CDR3 is CASSPPTSGRADEQFF. The CDR3 DNA reads TGTGCCAGCTCACCACCGACTAGCGGGAGAGCGGATGAGCAGTTCTTC.

This clone has only one observation. The chain combines TRBV4-2 with TRBJ1-2, with D uncertain. Germline V gene data show CDR1 as LGHNA and CDR2 as YNFKEQ. There are 13 residues in the CDR3. V gave up 4 bases and J gave up 5 bases, with 11 bases separating them. The DNA for the CDR3 is TGTGCCAGCAGCCCCCCGGTGGGGTATGGCTACACCTTC. This sequence encodes CASSPPVGYGYTF.

The rearrangement links TRBV6-6 to TRBJ2-5; D is ambiguous. Trimming cost V 5 bases and J 0 bases, with 7 bases left between them. The CDR3 covers 13 residues. The germline CDR1 and CDR2 sequences are MNHNY and SVGAGI (reference sequence). The CDR3 DNA sequence: TGTGCCAGCAGTAGACAATACCAAGAGACCCAGTACTTC. Translated: CASSRQYQETQYF.

This clone has just a few counts. The sample has other DNA sequences that encode this CDR3 too. The genes are TRBV7-9 and TRBJ2-5; TRBD2 matches 10 bases. Germline V gene sequence: CDR1 SEHNR, CDR2 FQNEAQ (reference sequence). The CDR3 is 16 residues long. V gave up 3 bases and J gave up 1 base; unmatched junction bases: 5. CDR3 in amino acids: CASSFASGGVQETQYF. CDR3 nucleotides: TGTGCCAGCAGCTTCGCCAGCGGGGGGGTCCAAGAGACCCAGTACTTC.

The chain combines TRBV18 with TRBJ2-5, with D unclear. The CDR3 consists of 13 residues. The germline V and J ends were trimmed by 2 bases and 4 bases, with 8 bases remaining between them. Per germline, CDR1 KGHSH and CDR2 LQKENI. The CDR3 here is CASSPGVGETQYF. The CDR3, as DNA: TGTGCCAGCTCACCAGGGGTAGGAGAGACCCAGTACTTC.

This rearrangement joins TRBV19 to TRBJ1-2, with 11 bases lining up with TRBD1. V trimming: 4 bases; J trimming: 5 bases; junction bases outside the gene matches: 3. Germline CDR1 is LNHDA and CDR2 is SQIVND (reference sequence). The CDR3 runs 14 residues. The CDR3 loop is CASSTGQGVYGYTF. The CDR3 region has the DNA TGTGCCAGTAGTACGGGACAGGGGGTTTATGGCTACACCTTC.

V and J are TRBV7-9 and TRBJ2-3, with 7 bases that match TRBD2. V was clipped by 0 bases and J by 7 bases; unmatched bases: 7. The CDR3 runs to 15 residues. Germline V gene sequence: CDR1 SEHNR, CDR2 FQNEAQ (reference sequence). The CDR3 protein is CASSLAAGEGYTQYF. The CDR3 coding sequence is TGTGCCAGCAGCTTAGCGGCGGGAGAGGGTTATACGCAGTATTTT. The entire variable domain, with the rest obtained from reference TRBV7-9 and TRBJ2-3, is as follows: DTGVSQNPRHKITKRGQNVTFRCDPISEHNRLYWYRQTLGQGPEFLTYFQNEAQLEKSRLLSDRFSAERPKGSFSTLEIQRTEQGDSAMYLCASSLAAGEGYTQYFGPGTRLTVL.

This clone has a single count. The chain recombines TRBV6-1 with TRBJ2-2; no definite D call. The V end lost 7 bases, the J end lost 0 bases, and 3 bases lay between the germline ends. The CDR3 loop spans 12 amino acids. Germline V gene lookup returns CDR1 MNHNS and CDR2 SASEGT. CDR3: CASTPNTGELFF. CDR3 DNA sequence: TGTGCCAGCACGCCGAACACCGGGGAGCTGTTTTTT.

This chain uses TRBV7-3 with TRBJ2-2; the match to TRBD1 covers 8 bases. This CDR3 has 16 residues. Unmatched junction bases numbered 9, after V lost 4 bases and J lost 5 bases. Germline-derived CDR1 and CDR2 are SGHTA and FQGTGA. The CDR3 region has the DNA TGTGCCAGCAGCTGGACCGAACGGGACAGGACCGGGGAGCTGTTTTTT. Translated, it gives CASSWTERDRTGELFF.

The rearrangement uses TRBV4-2 and TRBJ2-2; D possibly matches TRBD1 or TRBD2 (6 bases each). Germline assignment: CDR1 LGHNA and CDR2 YNFKEQ. This CDR3 contains 18 residues. The germline V and J ends were trimmed by 1 base and 6 bases, with 21 bases remaining between them. CDR3: CASSQVGVGGLRAGELFF. The CDR3 DNA reads as TGTGCCAGCAGCCAAGTAGGGGTAGGGGGGCTCAGGGCCGGGGAGCTGTTTTTT.

The chain is built from TRBV19 and TRBJ1-1, with a weak D call TRBD1 (5 bases). The CDR3 has 19 residues. CDR1 is LNHDA and CDR2 is SQIVND in the germline V gene (reference sequence). V lost 3 bases, J lost 0 bases, and 23 bases lay in between. CDR3 protein: CASSIDGVDNLGLNTEAFF. DNA of the CDR3: TGTGCCAGTAGTATTGATGGAGTGGACAACTTAGGCTTGAACACTGAAGCTTTCTTT.

This clone was seen only a few times. This chain links TRBV19 with TRBJ1-1, with no clear D. Per the germline V gene, CDR1 is LNHDA and CDR2 is SQIVND (reference sequence). Trimming removed 7 bases at V and 4 bases at J, with 16 bases between. This CDR3 is 14 amino acids long. The CDR3 is CASTPFGWGTEAFF. The CDR3 DNA sequence: TGTGCCAGTACCCCCTTTGGGTGGGGCACTGAAGCTTTCTTT.

The genes are TRBV2 and TRBJ1-5; D not resolved. Germline loops: CDR1 SNHLY, CDR2 FYNNEI. The CDR3 sequence is 14 residues long. Trimming took off 10 bases at V and 0 bases at J, with 13 bases between the two ends. The CDR3 loop reads CATYNGYSNQPQHF. In DNA form, the CDR3 reads TGTGCCACTTACAACGGGTATAGCAATCAGCCCCAGCATTTT.

The chain combines TRBV13 with TRBJ2-5; 13 bases fit TRBD2. The germline gives CDR1 PRHDT, CDR2 FYEKMQ (reference sequence). V gave up 5 bases and J gave up 7 bases; unmatched junction bases: 7. The CDR3 is made up of 15 amino acids. The CDR3 reads CASSKTSGGSPTQYF. The CDR3 nucleotides read TGTGCCAGCAGCAAGACTAGCGGGGGGTCCCCGACCCAGTACTTC.